This is a list of T cell receptor beta chains from one sample in a study of Graves' ophthalmopathy and Graves' hyperthyroidism. TCRdb itself ran the multiplex PCR reads through MiXCR, one entry per CDR3 protein. The sample comprises about 550,000 distinct CDR3 sequences, less than 45% of which are singletons, and about 4.6% rests with the top ten. The material sequenced was peripheral blood or thyroid tissue (not recorded which). Source of these receptors: an adult man with Graves' hyperthyroidism. Each CDR3 is given with its conserved first and last residue. D genes are given only for firm matches. Size values are once, few and many counts, or a class for expanded clones, and some rows have none.

J gene: TRBJ1-5
V gene: TRBV30
clone size: -
D gene: -
CDR3 protein: CAWSVQGRNQPQHF
CDR3 DNA: TGTGCCTGGAGTGTGCAGGGAAGGAATCAGCCCCAGCATTTT

J gene: TRBJ2-2
V gene: TRBV5-8
clone size: many
D gene: -
CDR3 protein: CASSLTAGTGELFF
CDR3 DNA: TGTGCCAGCAGCTTAACAGCGGGCACCGGGGAGCTGTTTTTT

J gene: TRBJ1-1
V gene: TRBV13
clone size: -
D gene: TRBD1
CDR3 protein: CASSVGTGKEAFF
CDR3 DNA: TGTGCCAGCAGCGTCGGGACAGGGAAAGAAGCTTTCTTT

J gene: TRBJ1-2
V gene: TRBV12-3/TRBV12-4
clone size: -
D gene: TRBD1
CDR3 protein: CASSDRVTYGYTF
CDR3 DNA: TGTGCCAGCAGTGACAGGGTAACCTATGGCTACACCTTC

J gene: TRBJ1-2
V gene: TRBV7-3
clone size: -
D gene: -
CDR3 protein: CAWSVAWGRGGYGYTF
CDR3 DNA: TGTGCCTGGAGTGTAGCTTGGGGCAGGGGAGGGTATGGCTACACCTTC

J gene: TRBJ2-2
V gene: TRBV15
clone size: -
D gene: -
CDR3 protein: CATSRLGELFF
CDR3 DNA: TGTGCCACCAGCAGGCTTGGGGAGCTGTTTTTT

J gene: TRBJ1-2
V gene: TRBV19
clone size: -
D gene: -
CDR3 protein: CASSPGGADYGYTF
CDR3 DNA: TGTGCCAGTAGTCCGGGGGGCGCGGACTATGGCTACACCTTC

J gene: TRBJ2-3
V gene: TRBV7-2
clone size: -
D gene: TRBD2
CDR3 protein: CASSSPGLAPTDTQYF
CDR3 DNA: TGTGCCAGCAGCTCTCCGGGACTAGCCCCCACAGATACGCAGTATTTT

J gene: TRBJ1-4
V gene: TRBV5-4
clone size: many
D gene: TRBD1
CDR3 protein: CASSSYPDRDDEKLFF
CDR3 DNA: TGTGCCAGCAGCTCGTATCCGGACAGGGATGATGAAAAACTGTTTTTT

J gene: TRBJ2-7
V gene: TRBV12-3/TRBV12-4
clone size: -
D gene: -
CDR3 protein: CASRRDEQYF
CDR3 DNA: TGTGCCAGCAGGAGGGACGAGCAGTACTTC

J gene: TRBJ1-5
V gene: TRBV28
clone size: -
D gene: -
CDR3 protein: CASSTLTGRNQPQHF
CDR3 DNA: TGTGCCAGCAGTACCCTGACAGGACGCAATCAGCCCCAGCATTTT

J gene: TRBJ2-7
V gene: TRBV10-1
clone size: -
D gene: TRBD1
CDR3 protein: CASISDRDNYEQYF
CDR3 DNA: TGCGCCAGCATCTCCGACAGGGATAATTACGAGCAGTACTTC

J gene: TRBJ2-3
V gene: TRBV7-2
clone size: -
D gene: -
CDR3 protein: CASSPTPDGRADTQYF
CDR3 DNA: TGTGCCAGCAGCCCCACCCCGGACGGACGAGCAGATACGCAGTATTTT

J gene: TRBJ1-3
V gene: TRBV20-1
clone size: many
D gene: -
CDR3 protein: CSARVRGASGNTIYF
CDR3 DNA: TGCAGTGCTAGAGTTCGAGGGGCGAGTGGAAACACCATATATTTT

J gene: TRBJ1-2
V gene: TRBV5-1
clone size: -
D gene: TRBD1
CDR3 protein: CASSFSPGQGALHYSYTF
CDR3 DNA: TGCGCCAGCAGCTTCTCGCCGGGACAGGGGGCGTTGCACTATAGCTACACCTTC

J gene: TRBJ1-4
V gene: TRBV20-1
clone size: -
D gene: -
CDR3 protein: CSASAPSGKLFF
CDR3 DNA: TGCAGTGCTAGCGCCCCAAGCGGAAAACTGTTTTTT

J gene: TRBJ2-2
V gene: TRBV5-1
clone size: -
D gene: -
CDR3 protein: CASSFGTGVGILRNTGELFF
CDR3 DNA: TGCGCCAGCAGCTTTGGGACCGGAGTAGGGATTCTGCGGAACACCGGGGAGCTGTTTTTT

J gene: TRBJ1-3
V gene: TRBV29-1
clone size: few
D gene: -
CDR3 protein: CSVGNTIYF
CDR3 DNA: TGCAGCGTTGGGAACACCATATATTTT

J gene: TRBJ2-7
V gene: TRBV2
clone size: -
D gene: TRBD1
CDR3 protein: CASGKSSDRAYEQYF
CDR3 DNA: TGCGCCAGCGGAAAATCGTCCGACAGGGCCTACGAGCAGTACTTC

J gene: TRBJ2-5
V gene: TRBV24-1
clone size: -
D gene: TRBD2
CDR3 protein: CATGTSGRLRGTQYF
CDR3 DNA: TGTGCCACCGGGACTAGCGGGAGGCTGAGGGGGACCCAGTACTTC

J gene: TRBJ2-5
V gene: TRBV20-1
clone size: -
D gene: TRBD1
CDR3 protein: CSARAGGDPRVF
CDR3 DNA: TGCAGTGCTAGAGCAGGGGGCGACCCCCGGGTCTTC

J gene: TRBJ2-2
V gene: TRBV12-5
clone size: -
D gene: -
CDR3 protein: CASGLVSGDLGELFF
CDR3 DNA: TGTGCTAGTGGTTTGGTATCGGGGGATCTTGGGGAGCTGTTTTTT

J gene: TRBJ2-2
V gene: TRBV5-1
clone size: once
D gene: -
CDR3 protein: CASSLVEGANTGELFF
CDR3 DNA: TGCGCCAGCAGCTTGGTGGAGGGGGCTAACACCGGGGAGCTGTTTTTT

J gene: TRBJ2-5
V gene: TRBV12-3/TRBV12-4
clone size: many
D gene: -
CDR3 protein: CASSDRDARQETQYF
CDR3 DNA: TGTGCCAGCAGTGACCGGGACGCCCGCCAAGAGACCCAGTACTTC

J gene: TRBJ2-5
V gene: TRBV5-1
clone size: -
D gene: -
CDR3 protein: CASSPVRAGQETQYF
CDR3 DNA: TGCGCCAGCAGCCCCGTTAGGGCCGGACAAGAGACCCAGTACTTC

J gene: TRBJ2-7
V gene: TRBV7-6
clone size: many
D gene: TRBD1
CDR3 protein: CASRPGTGGYEQYF
CDR3 DNA: TGTGCCAGCAGGCCCGGGACAGGGGGCTACGAGCAGTACTTC

J gene: TRBJ2-7
V gene: TRBV5-6
clone size: -
D gene: TRBD2
CDR3 protein: CASSSPGLADYEQYF
CDR3 DNA: TGTGCCAGCAGCTCACCAGGACTAGCGGACTACGAGCAGTACTTC

J gene: TRBJ2-7
V gene: TRBV7-2
clone size: many
D gene: TRBD2
CDR3 protein: CASSSRLAGESYEQYF
CDR3 DNA: TGTGCCAGCAGCTCTCGACTAGCGGGGGAATCCTACGAGCAGTACTTC

J gene: TRBJ1-2
V gene: TRBV4-1
clone size: many
D gene: TRBD1
CDR3 protein: CASSVQGARGYTF
CDR3 DNA: TGCGCCAGCAGTGTTCAGGGGGCTCGGGGCTACACCTTC

J gene: TRBJ1-4
V gene: TRBV29-1
clone size: many
D gene: -
CDR3 protein: CSVEGTGTTNEKLFF
CDR3 DNA: TGCAGCGTTGAAGGAACAGGAACAACTAATGAAAAACTGTTTTTT

J gene: TRBJ1-2
V gene: TRBV7-8
clone size: -
D gene: TRBD1
CDR3 protein: CASSGPGTGGAYYGYTF
CDR3 DNA: TGTGCCAGCAGCGGGCCCGGGACAGGGGGCGCTTACTATGGCTACACCTTC

J gene: TRBJ2-1
V gene: TRBV14
clone size: few
D gene: -
CDR3 protein: CASSQDAEMEQFF
CDR3 DNA: TGTGCCAGCAGCCAAGATGCGGAAATGGAGCAGTTCTTC

J gene: TRBJ2-7
V gene: TRBV2
clone size: many
D gene: TRBD1
CDR3 protein: CASSGTGNEQYF
CDR3 DNA: TGTGCCAGCAGTGGGACAGGGAACGAGCAGTACTTC

J gene: TRBJ1-1
V gene: TRBV5-1
clone size: -
D gene: -
CDR3 protein: CVSSTRRGLLGVTEAFF
CDR3 DNA: TGCGTCAGCAGCACGAGACGGGGTTTACTTGGGGTCACTGAAGCTTTCTTT

J gene: TRBJ1-1
V gene: TRBV7-9
clone size: -
D gene: -
CDR3 protein: CASSPTSSTEAFF
CDR3 DNA: TGTGCCAGCAGCCCAACGTCGAGCACTGAAGCTTTCTTT

J gene: TRBJ2-5
V gene: TRBV19
clone size: few
D gene: TRBD1
CDR3 protein: CASTRTGGSYQETQYF
CDR3 DNA: TGTGCCAGTACAAGGACAGGGGGATCGTATCAAGAGACCCAGTACTTC

J gene: TRBJ2-6
V gene: TRBV7-3
clone size: -
D gene: TRBD1
CDR3 protein: CASSSPPTGPSGANVLTF
CDR3 DNA: TGTGCCAGCAGCTCCCCCCCGACAGGGCCATCTGGGGCCAACGTCCTGACTTTC

J gene: TRBJ1-4
V gene: TRBV7-9
clone size: many
D gene: -
CDR3 protein: CASSSSLRGSHNEKLFF
CDR3 DNA: TGTGCCAGCAGCTCCTCGCTGCGCGGCAGTCATAATGAAAAACTGTTTTTT

J gene: TRBJ2-7
V gene: TRBV7-2
clone size: -
D gene: TRBD2
CDR3 protein: CASSLGAGGSYGQYF
CDR3 DNA: TGTGCCAGCAGTTTAGGAGCGGGAGGCTCCTACGGGCAGTACTTC

J gene: TRBJ1-2
V gene: TRBV7-2
clone size: -
D gene: -
CDR3 protein: CASSSGRMSGYTF
CDR3 DNA: TGCGCCAGCAGCAGCGGACGGATGTCGGGCTACACCTTC

J gene: TRBJ1-4
V gene: TRBV25-1
clone size: -
D gene: -
CDR3 protein: CASSAREGSEKLFF
CDR3 DNA: TGTGCCAGCAGTGCTAGAGAAGGGTCTGAAAAACTGTTTTTT

J gene: TRBJ2-7
V gene: TRBV7-8
clone size: many
D gene: -
CDR3 protein: CASSPSSFPEQYF
CDR3 DNA: TGTGCCAGCAGCCCCTCCTCATTTCCCGAGCAGTACTTC

J gene: TRBJ2-5
V gene: TRBV7-9
clone size: -
D gene: TRBD1
CDR3 protein: CASRPTGGRETQYF
CDR3 DNA: TGTGCCAGCAGACCGACAGGGGGCAGGGAGACCCAGTACTTC

J gene: TRBJ1-2
V gene: TRBV7-8
clone size: -
D gene: -
CDR3 protein: CASSFRAVDGYTF
CDR3 DNA: TGTGCCAGCAGCTTTAGGGCAGTCGATGGCTACACCTTC

J gene: TRBJ1-3
V gene: TRBV2
clone size: many
D gene: -
CDR3 protein: CASSGTASGNTIYF
CDR3 DNA: TGTGCCAGCAGTGGGACGGCCTCTGGAAACACCATATATTTT

J gene: TRBJ1-1
V gene: TRBV7-8
clone size: few
D gene: -
CDR3 protein: CASSQDYGGRNTEAFF
CDR3 DNA: TGCGCCAGCAGCCAAGATTACGGTGGGAGGAACACTGAAGCTTTCTTT